This entry concerns a single T cell receptor (beta chain). These data come from a study of shared clonotypes between healthy human individuals. The assay was immunoSEQ multiplex PCR, and TCRdb's table has in-frame clones only and misses some. The data contain 2 million or so clones, roughly 96% of them singletons. The source of this sequence is a man between 18 and 29 years old in good health. Material: naive CD4+ T cells sorted from blood. Subset of the sample: CD45RA+ positively selected.

The CDR3 spells CASSRPTKPYEQYF. Written as DNA, the CDR3 is TGTGCCAGTAGTAGGCCCACCAAACCCTACGAGCAGTACTTC. V gene TRBV19 combines with J gene TRBJ2-7; D is unresolved. Germline CDR1 LNHDA, CDR2 SQIVND (reference sequence). The CDR3 has 14 residues. The V and J ends lost 4 bases and 2 bases respectively, with 12 bases between them.